A selection of T cell receptor beta chains follows, all from one sample in a study of type 1 regulatory T cells. Their antigen targets remain unknown. TCRdb independently ran MiXCR on the reads; one entry per CDR3 protein. The sample includes about 60,000 distinct CDR3 sequences, around 62% of them seen just once. Sequenced sample: cultured non-Tr1 T cells, either the whole culture or a sorted T cell fraction (not recorded which). The source is a human donor in good health. The CDR3 runs from the conserved cysteine through the conserved F or W. Fields, in order: J gene, clone size, D gene, V gene, CDR3 protein, CDR3 DNA. A D gene is named only where the DNA matches it firmly. Size is stated for part of the rows, as once, few or many counts, or as a class when the clone is expanded.

J gene: TRBJ2-2
clone size: .
D gene: .
V gene: TRBV2
CDR3 protein: CASRRDASGELFF
CDR3 DNA: TGTGCCAGCAGGCGGGATGCCTCCGGGGAGCTGTTTTTT

J gene: TRBJ2-1
clone size: many
D gene: .
V gene: TRBV20-1
CDR3 protein: CSAINGGSSGNEQFF
CDR3 DNA: TGCAGTGCTATAAACGGGGGCAGCTCCGGGAATGAGCAGTTCTTC

J gene: TRBJ1-2
clone size: .
D gene: .
V gene: TRBV6-5
CDR3 protein: CASSYSRLTGGGYTF
CDR3 DNA: TGTGCCAGCAGTTACTCGCGACTTACTGGGGGAGGCTACACCTTC

J gene: TRBJ2-1
clone size: once
D gene: TRBD1
V gene: TRBV20-1
CDR3 protein: CSATMDRDNEQFF
CDR3 DNA: TGCAGTGCTACCATGGACAGGGACAATGAGCAGTTCTTC

J gene: TRBJ1-1
clone size: .
D gene: .
V gene: TRBV29-1
CDR3 protein: CSGSVQGNTEAFF
CDR3 DNA: TGCAGCGGGTCCGTGCAAGGGAACACTGAAGCTTTCTTT

J gene: TRBJ1-1
clone size: .
D gene: TRBD1
V gene: TRBV9
CDR3 protein: CASSVVSFPIWFRGKGAFF
CDR3 DNA: TGTGCCAGCAGCGTAGTTTCCTTCCCCATTTGGTTCAGGGGGAAAGGAGCTTTCTTT

J gene: TRBJ2-1
clone size: .
D gene: TRBD2
V gene: TRBV5-1
CDR3 protein: CASSLAGVVGNEQFF
CDR3 DNA: TGCGCCAGCAGCTTAGCGGGAGTAGTCGGTAATGAGCAGTTCTTC

J gene: TRBJ2-1
clone size: .
D gene: .
V gene: TRBV12-3/TRBV12-4
CDR3 protein: CASSLMTRRVLWAENEQFF
CDR3 DNA: TGTGCCAGCAGTTTAATGACGCGTCGAGTCCTCTGGGCGGAAAATGAGCAGTTCTTC

J gene: TRBJ2-1
clone size: .
D gene: .
V gene: TRBV30
CDR3 protein: CAWSVAQGDEQFF
CDR3 DNA: TGTGCCTGGAGTGTGGCGCAGGGAGATGAGCAGTTCTTC

J gene: TRBJ2-5
clone size: few
D gene: TRBD2
V gene: TRBV20-1
CDR3 protein: CSARGPSGRAETQYF
CDR3 DNA: TGCAGTGCTAGAGGCCCTAGCGGGAGGGCCGAGACCCAGTACTTC

J gene: TRBJ2-7
clone size: once
D gene: .
V gene: TRBV18
CDR3 protein: CASSVGRYEQYF
CDR3 DNA: TGTGCCAGCTCAGTAGGGAGATACGAGCAGTACTTC

J gene: TRBJ2-3
clone size: .
D gene: .
V gene: TRBV20-1
CDR3 protein: CSASADTQYF
CDR3 DNA: TGCAGTGCTAGTGCAGATACGCAGTATTTT

J gene: TRBJ1-2
clone size: .
D gene: TRBD1
V gene: TRBV12-3/TRBV12-4
CDR3 protein: CASSLKGAGDGYTF
CDR3 DNA: TGTGCCAGCAGTTTAAAGGGGGCGGGGGATGGCTACACCTTC

J gene: TRBJ1-1
clone size: .
D gene: TRBD1
V gene: TRBV5-4
CDR3 protein: CASRVDRGRDTEAFF
CDR3 DNA: TGTGCCAGCAGGGTAGACAGGGGGCGCGACACTGAAGCTTTCTTT

J gene: TRBJ2-2
clone size: few
D gene: TRBD1
V gene: TRBV15
CDR3 protein: CATSREGQGLGELFF
CDR3 DNA: TGTGCCACCAGCAGAGAGGGACAGGGCCTCGGGGAGCTGTTTTTT

J gene: TRBJ1-4
clone size: .
D gene: .
V gene: TRBV4-1
CDR3 protein: CASSQGTADNEKLFF
CDR3 DNA: TGCGCCAGCAGCCAAGGGACGGCCGATAATGAAAAACTGTTTTTT

J gene: TRBJ2-2
clone size: .
D gene: .
V gene: TRBV7-9
CDR3 protein: CASSPENTGELFF
CDR3 DNA: TGTGCCAGCAGCCCAGAGAACACCGGGGAGCTGTTTTTT

J gene: TRBJ1-2
clone size: .
D gene: .
V gene: TRBV4-1
CDR3 protein: CASSQETANYGYTF
CDR3 DNA: TGCGCCAGCAGCCAAGAAACGGCTAACTATGGCTACACCTTC

J gene: TRBJ2-7
clone size: .
D gene: TRBD2
V gene: TRBV4-2
CDR3 protein: CASSPGLVSYEQYF
CDR3 DNA: TGTGCCAGCAGTCCGGGACTAGTATCCTACGAGCAGTACTTC

J gene: TRBJ1-4
clone size: few
D gene: TRBD1
V gene: TRBV5-1
CDR3 protein: CASGETGVVEKLFF
CDR3 DNA: TGCGCCAGCGGTGAGACAGGGGTGGTTGAAAAACTGTTTTTT

J gene: TRBJ2-4
clone size: .
D gene: TRBD1
V gene: TRBV20-1
CDR3 protein: CSASLPRGRNIEYF
CDR3 DNA: TGCAGTGCTAGTCTCCCCAGGGGGCGGAACATTGAGTACTTC

J gene: TRBJ2-5
clone size: few
D gene: TRBD1
V gene: TRBV10-3
CDR3 protein: CAIRGQGKETQYF
CDR3 DNA: TGTGCCATCCGCGGACAGGGGAAAGAGACCCAGTACTTC

J gene: TRBJ2-1
clone size: .
D gene: TRBD2
V gene: TRBV7-2
CDR3 protein: CASSPPGGVEQFF
CDR3 DNA: TGTGCCAGCAGCCCCCCTGGGGGGGTTGAGCAGTTCTTC

J gene: TRBJ2-1
clone size: .
D gene: .
V gene: TRBV2
CDR3 protein: CASSEESYNEQFF
CDR3 DNA: TGTGCCAGCAGTGAAGAGTCTTACAATGAGCAGTTCTTC

J gene: TRBJ2-1
clone size: .
D gene: TRBD1
V gene: TRBV25-1
CDR3 protein: CASSDPGQGMYNEQFF
CDR3 DNA: TGTGCCAGCAGTGACCCGGGACAGGGAATGTACAATGAGCAGTTCTTC

J gene: TRBJ1-2
clone size: .
D gene: TRBD1
V gene: TRBV6-5
CDR3 protein: CASSPGGANYGYTF
CDR3 DNA: TGTGCCAGCAGCCCAGGGGGGGCTAACTATGGCTACACCTTC

J gene: TRBJ2-2
clone size: .
D gene: .
V gene: TRBV7-2
CDR3 protein: CASSLDGPGTTGELFF
CDR3 DNA: TGTGCCAGCAGCTTAGACGGCCCGGGTACAACCGGGGAGCTGTTTTTT

J gene: TRBJ2-7
clone size: .
D gene: .
V gene: TRBV4-3
CDR3 protein: CASSQAYPPGEQYF
CDR3 DNA: TGCGCCAGCAGCCAAGCTTACCCCCCGGGGGAGCAGTACTTC